Each of the 9 T cell receptor beta chains below was sequenced from the same sample in a study of T-cell memory formation after mild COVID-19. MiXCR, applied by TCRdb to the 5' RACE reads, yields one record per CDR3 protein. There are 300,000 to 400,000 distinct CDR3 sequences in the sample; about 15% occur only once, and about 22% lies in the top ten. The sequencing input was PBMCs or a T cell subset sorted from them (not recorded which). The receptor source for this set is a man between 18 and 35 years old who had mild COVID-19 (a few samples of this study predate the infection). Cell type and time point are not known.

This clonotype appeared a few times. J is TRBJ2-2 and V is TRBV6-2 or TRBV6-3; tentatively, D is TRBD1 or TRBD2 (6 bases each). Trimming took 0 bases from V and 4 from J, leaving 9 bases between them. This CDR3 is 15 amino acids long. Germline assignment: CDR1 MNHEY and CDR2 SVGEGT. The CDR3 loop reads CASSYSTGATGELFF. CDR3 nucleotide sequence: TGTGCCAGCAGTTACTCCACGGGGGCCACCGGGGAGCTGTTTTTT.

Here the CDR3 reads CASSGDSDSGANVLTF. The CDR3 DNA is TGTGCCAGCAGCGGGGACAGCGACTCTGGGGCCAACGTCCTGACTTTC. The genes are TRBV7-3 and TRBJ2-6; 7 bases line up with TRBD1. The germline CDR1 and CDR2 sequences are SGHTA and FQGTGA. The CDR3 has 16 amino acids. V lost 5 bases, J lost 0 bases, and 4 bases stayed unmatched.

The V gene is TRBV5-1, the J gene TRBJ2-7; D unresolved. Germline V gene lookup returns CDR1 SGHRS and CDR2 YFSETQ. The CDR3 runs 15 residues. V gave up 1 base and J gave up 4 bases, with 15 bases separating them. This CDR3 is CASSLSTVEAYEQYF. The CDR3 coding sequence is TGCGCCAGCAGCTTGAGTACCGTTGAGGCATACGAGCAGTACTTC.

This clonotype was recorded a few times. This chain links TRBV5-1 with TRBJ2-3; 7 positions agree with TRBD2. The CDR3 is made up of 15 amino acids. Germline CDR1 reads SGHRS; CDR2 reads YFSETQ. V was clipped by 1 base and J by 0 bases; unmatched bases: 2. Here the CDR3 DNA reads TGCGCCAGCAGCTTGTGGCGGGGGAGCACAGATACGCAGTATTTT. Translating it yields CASSLWRGSTDTQYF. Based on the CDR3 plus reference TRBV5-1 and TRBJ2-3, the full variable domain is KAGVTQTPRYLIKTRGQQVTLSCSPISGHRSVSWYQQTPGQGLQFLFEYFSETQRNKGNFPGRFSGRQFSNSRSEMNVSTLELGDSALYLCASSLWRGSTDTQYFGPGTRLTVL.

This clonotype was recorded a few times. The genes are TRBV10-3 and TRBJ1-5; a weak D match, TRBD1 (5 bases). Trimming left V 6 bases short and J 5 bases short, with 8 bases between. This CDR3 spans 12 amino acids. Germline V gene lookup returns CDR1 ENHRY and CDR2 SYGVKD. CDR3 nucleotides: TGTGCCATCAGGGGAGGGGATCAGCCCCAGCATTTT. This translates into CAIRGGDQPQHF.

This clonotype turned up a few times. The V and J genes are TRBV5-1 and TRBJ2-5; D tentatively fits TRBD1 or TRBD2 (6 bases each). The CDR3 sequence is 13 residues long. Germline V lookup: CDR1 SGHRS, CDR2 YFSETQ. V was pared by 5 bases and J by 4 bases, with 12 bases between. The CDR3 reads CASRGGPAETQYF. The CDR3 nucleotides are TGCGCCAGCAGAGGGGGGCCAGCAGAGACCCAGTACTTC.

This clonotype was counted at least ten times. This chain uses TRBV4-3 with TRBJ1-1; unclear D gene. The length of the CDR3 is 15 residues. The V end lost 0 bases, the J end lost 3 bases, and 11 bases lay between the germline ends. Germline loops: CDR1 LGHNA, CDR2 YSLEER. This CDR3 is CASSQDHRGYTEAFF. Here the CDR3 DNA reads TGCGCCAGCAGCCAAGATCACCGGGGATACACTGAAGCTTTCTTT.

This clonotype was seen many times. This sequence joins TRBV5-5 and TRBJ2-5; 10 bases are a match to TRBD2. The V and J ends lost 4 bases and 5 bases, in that order; junction bases with no gene match: 2. This CDR3 is 13 amino acids long. Germline V gene sequence: CDR1 SGHKS, CDR2 YYEKEE (reference sequence). CDR3 in amino acids: CASSQGLAETQYF. In DNA form, the CDR3 reads TGTGCCAGCAGCCAGGGACTAGCGGAGACCCAGTACTTC.

The chain couples TRBV5-1 to TRBJ1-1; 8 nucleotides line up with TRBD1. CDR3 length: 13 residues. Germline CDR1 is SGHRS and CDR2 is YFSETQ. J lost 6 bases, V lost 8 bases, and 9 bases had no gene match. The CDR3: CASQGQAEAEAFF. In DNA, the CDR3 is TGCGCCAGTCAGGGACAGGCGGAGGCTGAAGCTTTCTTT.